This paragraph reports one TCR beta chain. TCRdb's table, derived via immunoSEQ multiplex PCR, lists solely in-frame clones and lacks some. The table shows 200,000 to 300,000 clones, with approximately 90% occurring only once. This specimen belongs to a study of blood T cell repertoires in COVID-19. Overall study context: COVID-19 samples collected from the United States, Italy and Spain covered acute and convalescent phases. Sources were T cells, B-cell-depleted T cells, or PBMCs; the material itself was cDNA or gDNA.

Trimming took 1 base from V and 4 from J; bases not matched to a gene: 7. The CDR3 is made up of 17 amino acids. The germline V gene encodes CDR1 SGHAT and CDR2 FQNNGV. Residents of 24 US areas, aged about 18 to 95 years, made up the participants. Cohort placement rested on clinical history that participants reported themselves. The chain links TRBV11-2 to TRBJ2-2; TRBD2 aligns across 9 bases. Sample: PBMCs or T cells enriched from blood (not recorded which). The origin of this receptor is a woman aged 30 to 39 who had recovered from COVID-19. CDR3 amino acids: CASSLAASGVRTGELFF. For the CDR3, the DNA is TGTGCCAGCAGCTTAGCGGCTAGCGGGGTCCGCACCGGGGAGCTGTTTTTT.